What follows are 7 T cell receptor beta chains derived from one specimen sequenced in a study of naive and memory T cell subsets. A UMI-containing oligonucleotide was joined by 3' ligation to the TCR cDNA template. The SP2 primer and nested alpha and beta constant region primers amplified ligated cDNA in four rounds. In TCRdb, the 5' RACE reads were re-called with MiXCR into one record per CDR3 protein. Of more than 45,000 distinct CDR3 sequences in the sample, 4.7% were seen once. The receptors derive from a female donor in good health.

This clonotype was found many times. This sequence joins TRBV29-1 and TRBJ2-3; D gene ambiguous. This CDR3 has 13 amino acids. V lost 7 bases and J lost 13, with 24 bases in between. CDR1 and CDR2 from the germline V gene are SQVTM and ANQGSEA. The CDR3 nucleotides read TGCAGCGCTCCGGGCCAAGGTAGCAACTTAAAGTATTTT. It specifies CSAPGQGSNLKYF.

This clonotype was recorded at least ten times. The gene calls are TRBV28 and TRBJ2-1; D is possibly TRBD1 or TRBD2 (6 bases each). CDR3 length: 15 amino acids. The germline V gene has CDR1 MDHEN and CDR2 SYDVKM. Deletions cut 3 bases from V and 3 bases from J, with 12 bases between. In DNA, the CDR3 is TGTGCCAGCAGTTTTCAGGGGACTTTCTACAATGAGCAGTTCTTC. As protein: CASSFQGTFYNEQFF. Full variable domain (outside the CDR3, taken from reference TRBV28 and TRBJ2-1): DVKVTQSSRYLVKRTGEKVFLECVQDMDHENMFWYRQDPGLGLRLIYFSYDVKMKEKGDIPEGYSVSREKKERFSLILESASTNQTSMYLCASSFQGTFYNEQFFGPGTRLTVL.

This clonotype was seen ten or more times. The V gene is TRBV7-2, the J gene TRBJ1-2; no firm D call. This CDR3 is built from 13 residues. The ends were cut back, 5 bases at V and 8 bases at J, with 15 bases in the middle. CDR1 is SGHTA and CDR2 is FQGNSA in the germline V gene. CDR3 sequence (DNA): TGTGCCAGCAGCCCTCGGTCCCCGAGCGGCTACACCTTC. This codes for CASSPRSPSGYTF.

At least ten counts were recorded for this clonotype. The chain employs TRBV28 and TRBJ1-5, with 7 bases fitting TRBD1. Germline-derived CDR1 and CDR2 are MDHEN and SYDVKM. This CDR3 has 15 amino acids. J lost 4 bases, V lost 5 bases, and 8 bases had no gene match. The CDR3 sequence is CASSKGGTANQPQHF. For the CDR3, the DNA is TGTGCCAGCAGTAAGGGGGGGACAGCAAATCAGCCCCAGCATTTT. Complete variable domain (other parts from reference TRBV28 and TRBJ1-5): DVKVTQSSRYLVKRTGEKVFLECVQDMDHENMFWYRQDPGLGLRLIYFSYDVKMKEKGDIPEGYSVSREKKERFSLILESASTNQTSMYLCASSKGGTANQPQHFGDGTRLSIL.

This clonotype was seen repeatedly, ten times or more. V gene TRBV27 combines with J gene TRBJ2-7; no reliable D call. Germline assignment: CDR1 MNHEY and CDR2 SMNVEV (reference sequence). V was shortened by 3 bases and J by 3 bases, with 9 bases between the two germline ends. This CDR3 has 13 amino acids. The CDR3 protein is CASSFLQDYEQYF. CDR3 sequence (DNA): TGTGCCAGCAGTTTCCTTCAGGACTACGAGCAGTACTTC.

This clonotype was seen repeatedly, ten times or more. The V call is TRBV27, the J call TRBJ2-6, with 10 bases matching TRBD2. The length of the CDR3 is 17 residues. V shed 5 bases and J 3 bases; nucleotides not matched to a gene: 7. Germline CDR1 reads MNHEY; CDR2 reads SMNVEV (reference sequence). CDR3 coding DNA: TGTGCCAGCAGTGTCCTAGCGGGAGCGGATGGGGCCAACGTCCTGACTTTC. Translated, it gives CASSVLAGADGANVLTF.

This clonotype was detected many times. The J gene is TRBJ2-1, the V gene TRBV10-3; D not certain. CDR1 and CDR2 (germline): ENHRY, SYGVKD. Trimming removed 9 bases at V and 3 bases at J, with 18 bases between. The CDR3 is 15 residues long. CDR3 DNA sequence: TGTGCCATAAGCGAAACTGATAATCTCTACAATGAGCAGTTCTTC. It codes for CAISETDNLYNEQFF.